The 30 T cell receptor beta chains below all came from one sample that was sequenced in a study of CD8 T cells in ankylosing spondylitis. TCRdb re-derived calls from the 5' RACE reads in MiXCR, one entry per CDR3 protein. The repertoire holds 7,000 to 8,000 distinct CDR3 sequences, with roughly 2.9% as singletons. The sequenced sample was blood, either unsorted or a sorted T cell fraction (not recorded which). The receptors originated from a female donor with ankylosing spondylitis or in good health (not recorded which).

This clonotype was counted at least ten times. Here the CDR3 reads CASSPSGGAYEQYF. The CDR3 DNA is TGTGCCAGCAGCCCCTCGGGAGGAGCCTACGAGCAGTACTTC. The rearrangement uses TRBV9 and TRBJ2-7, with TRBD2 matching over 7 bases. The germline V gene has CDR1 SGDLS and CDR2 YYNGEE. The V segment lost 4 bases and the J segment 2 bases; nucleotides outside the gene matches: 6. The CDR3 extends over 14 amino acids.

This clonotype appeared many times. The chain links TRBV9 to TRBJ2-2; D ambiguous. Trimming cost V 0 bases and J 4 bases, with 4 bases left between them. The germline V gene has CDR1 SGDLS and CDR2 YYNGEE. The CDR3 is 13 residues long. The CDR3 DNA reads as TGTGCCAGCAGCGTAGGAAGCACCGGGGAGCTGTTTTTT. Translating gives CASSVGSTGELFF.

This clonotype was found many times. This chain uses TRBV9 with TRBJ1-2; TRBD1 agrees at 7 bases. J was trimmed by 3 bases and V by 0 bases; bases with no gene match: 8. The CDR3 loop spans 16 amino acids. Germline V gene sequence: CDR1 SGDLS, CDR2 YYNGEE. The CDR3 nucleotides are TGTGCCAGCAGCGTAGCTTTCCCAGGGGGGGACTATGGCTACACCTTC. Its translation: CASSVAFPGGDYGYTF.

By sample share, this clonotype is medium-sized. The V gene is TRBV9, the J gene TRBJ2-1, with TRBD2 as a possible D gene (7 bases). Germline V gene sequence: CDR1 SGDLS, CDR2 YYNGEE. V was trimmed by 2 bases and J by 6 bases, leaving 15 bases between them. The CDR3 runs 15 residues. The CDR3 bases are TGTGCCAGCAGCGTTGAGGGGGGGCCCCCCAATGAGCAGTTCTTC. Encoded protein: CASSVEGGPPNEQFF.

By share, this clonotype counts as medium-sized. J is TRBJ2-2 and V is TRBV9; D call uncertain. Germline loops: CDR1 SGDLS, CDR2 YYNGEE. The CDR3 is made up of 13 amino acids. The V end lost 4 bases, the J end lost 0 bases, and 4 bases lay between the germline ends. CDR3 DNA sequence: TGTGCCAGCAGCCCCTCGAACACCGGGGAGCTGTTTTTT. Translating gives CASSPSNTGELFF.

This clonotype was found many times. The rearrangement uses TRBV9 and TRBJ2-1; a possible D gene is TRBD2 (6 bases). V lost 3 bases and J 7 bases, leaving 11 bases between the germline ends. The germline CDR1 and CDR2 sequences are SGDLS and YYNGEE. The CDR3 length is 13 residues. CDR3 DNA sequence: TGTGCCAGCAGCGGGGGCGCGGGGAATGAGCAGTTCTTC. Its protein is CASSGGAGNEQFF.

This clonotype was counted ten times or more. This rearrangement joins TRBV9 to TRBJ2-5; either TRBD1 or TRBD2 may supply D (6 bases each). V was shortened by 4 bases and J by 3 bases, with 16 bases between the two germline ends. The CDR3 is made up of 15 amino acids. Germline CDR1 SGDLS, CDR2 YYNGEE. The CDR3 here is CASSQPGGAEETQYF. The CDR3 bases are TGTGCCAGCAGCCAACCCGGGGGCGCCGAAGAGACCCAGTACTTC.

In its sample, this clonotype was seen many times. This chain joins TRBV9 and TRBJ2-1, with 9 bases that match TRBD2. V gave up 7 bases and J gave up 3 bases; unmatched junction bases: 20. In germline, CDR1 is SGDLS, CDR2 YYNGEE. The CDR3 consists of 19 residues. The CDR3 DNA reads TGTGCCAGCGGATCGAGGACAGAGATAGCGGGAGTAGACTACAATGAGCAGTTCTTC. Amino acid sequence: CASGSRTEIAGVDYNEQFF. The whole variable domain, filled in from reference TRBV9 and TRBJ2-1, reads DSGVTQTPKHLITATGQRVTLRCSPRSGDLSVYWYQQSLDQGLQFLIQYYNGEERAKGNILERFSAQQFPDLHSELNLSSLELGDSALYFCASGSRTEIAGVDYNEQFFGPGTRLTVL.

This clonotype was counted many times. This rearrangement joins TRBV9 to TRBJ2-7, with D uncertain. There are 13 residues in the CDR3. Germline V gene data show CDR1 as SGDLS and CDR2 as YYNGEE. The V end was cut by 0 bases, the J end by 0 bases, with 4 bases between. CDR3 amino acids: CASSVEDSYEQYF. In DNA, the CDR3 is TGTGCCAGCAGCGTAGAGGACTCCTACGAGCAGTACTTC.

This clonotype was recorded many times. The V gene is TRBV9, the J gene TRBJ2-1, with TRBD2 identical over 16 bases. Germline V gene sequence: CDR1 SGDLS, CDR2 YYNGEE. The CDR3 spans 19 residues. V lost 0 bases, J lost 9 bases, and 12 bases stayed unmatched. CDR3 DNA sequence: TGTGCCAGCAGCGTAGCGGTAGGGGGGACTAGCGGGAGGGCTGGTGAGCAGTTCTTC. Translated: CASSVAVGGTSGRAGEQFF.

This clonotype is large by share. The chain couples TRBV9 to TRBJ1-1; tentatively, D is TRBD1 (5 bases). The CDR3 covers 14 residues. Deletions cut 0 bases from V and 1 base from J, with 7 bases between. The V gene's germline CDR1 is SGDLS and CDR2 YYNGEE. CDR3 region: CASSVEGRNTEAFF. In DNA, the CDR3 is TGTGCCAGCAGCGTAGAGGGGCGGAACACTGAAGCTTTCTTT.

At least ten counts were recorded for this clonotype. The chain joins TRBV9 to TRBJ2-5; D gene unclear. Germline V gene sequence: CDR1 SGDLS, CDR2 YYNGEE. Trimming removed 3 bases from V and 5 bases from J, with 14 bases in between. CDR3 length: 14 amino acids. This CDR3 reads CASSGSRSVETQYF. CDR3 sequence (DNA): TGTGCCAGCAGCGGCAGTCGATCCGTGGAGACCCAGTACTTC.

The sample holds many counts of this clonotype. The V and J genes are TRBV9 and TRBJ2-1; D remains ambiguous. Deletions cut 3 bases from V and 2 bases from J, with 15 bases between. CDR1 is SGDLS and CDR2 is YYNGEE in the germline V gene. The CDR3 has 16 amino acids. The DNA of the CDR3 is TGTGCCAGCAGCGCGCCCTCCCATATAACCTACAATGAGCAGTTCTTC. It encodes CASSAPSHITYNEQFF.

This clonotype was recorded many times. The chain recombines TRBV9 with TRBJ2-5, with 8 bases matching TRBD1. Germline V lookup: CDR1 SGDLS, CDR2 YYNGEE. V was clipped by 5 bases and J by 13 bases; unmatched bases: 16. The CDR3 sequence is 14 residues long. DNA of the CDR3: TGTGCCAGCAGTCGGACAGGGAGTTTCCAGGACACGTACTTC. This encodes CASSRTGSFQDTYF. The full variable domain, its missing parts supplied by reference TRBV9 and TRBJ2-5, is DSGVTQTPKHLITATGQRVTLRCSPRSGDLSVYWYQQSLDQGLQFLIQYYNGEERAKGNILERFSAQQFPDLHSELNLSSLELGDSALYFCASSRTGSFQDTYFGPGTRLLVL.

This clonotype was picked up many times. The chain uses TRBV9 and TRBJ2-2, with D tentatively TRBD1 (6 bases). The V and J ends lost 0 bases and 3 bases respectively, with 15 bases between them. This CDR3 comprises 17 residues. CDR1 SGDLS and CDR2 YYNGEE come from the germline V gene. For the CDR3, the DNA is TGTGCCAGCAGCGTAGGGAGAGGGGGTAGCGACACCGGGGAGCTGTTTTTT. This sequence encodes CASSVGRGGSDTGELFF.

Comment on this clonotype: The junction departs from germline at one end; a sequencing error may be responsible. The chain links TRBV9 to TRBJ1-3; D unresolved. Germline V CDR1 and CDR2: SGDLS, YYNGEE. This CDR3 region has 13 residues. This chain's CDR3 is CASSGFSGNTIYF. CDR3 bases: TGTGCCAGTAGCGGCTTCTCTGGAAACACCATATATTTT.

The table lists this clonotype with many counts. The V and J genes are TRBV9 and TRBJ1-2; TRBD1 is a possible D gene (5 bases). Looked up from germline, CDR1 is SGDLS and CDR2 is YYNGEE. The V gene lost 6 bases and the J gene lost 4 bases, with 19 bases spanning the gap. CDR3 size: 15 residues. The CDR3 spells CASTAGGGSFYGYTF. For the CDR3, the DNA is TGTGCCAGCACCGCTGGCGGGGGTAGTTTCTATGGCTACACCTTC.

This clonotype was seen a single time. The J gene is TRBJ2-1, the V gene TRBV9; D gene uncertain. The germline gives CDR1 SGDLS, CDR2 YYNGEE. Trimming cost V 7 bases and J 2 bases, with 1 base left between them. The CDR3 length is 10 residues. This CDR3 reads CASAYNEQFF. DNA of the CDR3: TGTGCCAGCGCCTACAATGAGCAGTTCTTC.

By share, this clonotype counts as medium-sized. The rearrangement joins TRBV9 to TRBJ2-3; 8 nucleotides align to TRBD2. This CDR3 spans 16 amino acids. The V and J ends lost 0 bases and 6 bases, in that order; junction bases with no gene match: 9. CDR1 SGDLS and CDR2 YYNGEE come from the germline V gene. This CDR3 reads CASSVGPGGGTDTQYF. CDR3 DNA: TGTGCCAGCAGCGTAGGACCGGGCGGGGGGACCGATACGCAGTATTTT.

This clonotype was observed at least ten times. This chain connects TRBV9 to TRBJ2-1; 7 positions agree with TRBD1. The ends lost 0 bases at V and 7 bases at J; junction bases unmatched: 7. Germline assignment: CDR1 SGDLS and CDR2 YYNGEE. The CDR3 length is 15 residues. CDR3 loop: CASSVAQGPWNEQFF. DNA for the CDR3: TGTGCCAGCAGCGTAGCACAGGGGCCTTGGAATGAGCAGTTCTTC.

By its share, this clonotype is large. V and J are TRBV9 and TRBJ2-3; 13 bases fit TRBD2. The junction had 8 bases not matched to a gene; V was cut back by 4 bases and J by 6 bases. The CDR3 is made up of 16 amino acids. Germline V CDR1 and CDR2: SGDLS, YYNGEE. The CDR3 region is CASSLGLAGSVDTQYF. DNA for the CDR3: TGTGCCAGCAGCCTGGGACTAGCGGGAAGTGTGGATACGCAGTATTTT.

This clonotype was counted ten times or more. The chain joins TRBV9 to TRBJ2-6; D unclear. The V end lost 3 bases, the J end lost 2 bases, and 9 bases lay between the germline ends. The CDR3 is 15 residues long. The germline gives CDR1 SGDLS, CDR2 YYNGEE. CDR3 loop: CASSAPPTGANVLTF. The CDR3 nucleotides are TGTGCCAGCAGCGCCCCACCAACTGGGGCCAACGTCCTGACTTTC.

The chain recombines TRBV23-1 with TRBJ2-1, with unresolved D. TRBV23-1 is noted as an ORF with a role that remains uncertain. There are 13 residues in the CDR3. V was trimmed by 3 bases and J by 9 bases, leaving 12 bases between them. The CDR3 DNA sequence: TGCGCCAGCAGTCAGCACAAGCGCACTGAGCAGTTCTTC. Translation gives CASSQHKRTEQFF.

Ten or more counts support this clonotype. J is TRBJ2-5 and V is TRBV9; 8 bases agree with TRBD1. Germline V CDR1 and CDR2: SGDLS, YYNGEE. The CDR3 extends over 18 amino acids. The V segment lost 2 bases and the J segment 1 base; nucleotides outside the gene matches: 13. CDR3 in DNA: TGTGCCAGCAGCGTTGGGCAGGGGGCGTTTCGAAGCCAAGAGACCCAGTACTTC. This sequence encodes CASSVGQGAFRSQETQYF.

This clonotype has ten or more counts. The chain is built from TRBV9 and TRBJ1-6, with TRBD1 matching 7 bases. CDR1 is SGDLS, CDR2 YYNGEE, per germline. This CDR3 is 14 amino acids long. V dropped 3 bases and J dropped 6; count of bases not matched to a gene: 3. DNA of the CDR3: TGTGCCAGCAGCGCGGGACAGCCTAATTCACCCCTCCACTTT. Its protein is CASSAGQPNSPLHF.

This clonotype was seen repeatedly, ten times or more. The V call is TRBV9, the J call TRBJ2-3; 10 bases map to TRBD2. V lost 4 bases and J lost 5; bases outside the gene matches: 10. Germline V gives CDR1 SGDLS, CDR2 YYNGEE. There are 16 residues in the CDR3. Here the CDR3 DNA reads TGTGCCAGCAGCCTCGGTACGGTAGCGGGGGGAGATACGCAGTATTTT. Encoded protein: CASSLGTVAGGDTQYF. The variable domain in full, with the rest retrieved from reference TRBV9 and TRBJ2-3, is DSGVTQTPKHLITATGQRVTLRCSPRSGDLSVYWYQQSLDQGLQFLIQYYNGEERAKGNILERFSAQQFPDLHSELNLSSLELGDSALYFCASSLGTVAGGDTQYFGPGTRLTVL.

This clonotype was observed a few times. This chain joins TRBV9 and TRBJ1-2; 7 bases are a match to TRBD1. V was clipped by 0 bases and J by 1 base; unmatched bases: 6. CDR1 SGDLS and CDR2 YYNGEE come from the germline V gene. The CDR3 runs 16 residues. The CDR3 reads CASSVGGTEFNYGYTF. The CDR3 bases are TGTGCCAGCAGCGTAGGGGGGACAGAGTTTAACTATGGCTACACCTTC.

This clonotype was found many times. The V gene is TRBV9, the J gene TRBJ2-7, with 8 bases fitting TRBD2. The CDR3 length is 15 residues. CDR1 is SGDLS, CDR2 YYNGEE, per germline. V lost 4 bases to trimming and J lost 3 bases; unmatched junction nucleotides: 9. CDR3 amino acids: CASSKGTGLGYEQYF. The CDR3 nucleotides read TGTGCCAGCAGCAAAGGGACGGGACTAGGCTACGAGCAGTACTTC.

In this sample, this clonotype turned up many times. The genes are TRBV9 and TRBJ2-2; D perhaps matches TRBD2 (6 bases). The CDR3 runs 16 residues. V lost 0 bases to trimming and J lost 2 bases, with 11 bases between them. Germline V CDR1 and CDR2: SGDLS, YYNGEE. This CDR3 reads CASSVAYGRNTGELFF. CDR3 DNA: TGTGCCAGCAGCGTAGCTTACGGGAGAAACACCGGGGAGCTGTTTTTT.

This clonotype showed up many times. CDR3 protein: CASSVVGVLGETQYF. The CDR3 DNA follows: TGTGCCAGCAGCGTAGTCGGGGTGCTGGGGGAGACCCAGTACTTC. The chain employs TRBV9 and TRBJ2-5; D possibly corresponds to TRBD2 (5 bases). The germline V and J ends were trimmed by 0 bases and 5 bases, with 14 bases remaining between them. CDR1 is SGDLS and CDR2 is YYNGEE in the germline V gene. The CDR3 is made up of 15 amino acids.